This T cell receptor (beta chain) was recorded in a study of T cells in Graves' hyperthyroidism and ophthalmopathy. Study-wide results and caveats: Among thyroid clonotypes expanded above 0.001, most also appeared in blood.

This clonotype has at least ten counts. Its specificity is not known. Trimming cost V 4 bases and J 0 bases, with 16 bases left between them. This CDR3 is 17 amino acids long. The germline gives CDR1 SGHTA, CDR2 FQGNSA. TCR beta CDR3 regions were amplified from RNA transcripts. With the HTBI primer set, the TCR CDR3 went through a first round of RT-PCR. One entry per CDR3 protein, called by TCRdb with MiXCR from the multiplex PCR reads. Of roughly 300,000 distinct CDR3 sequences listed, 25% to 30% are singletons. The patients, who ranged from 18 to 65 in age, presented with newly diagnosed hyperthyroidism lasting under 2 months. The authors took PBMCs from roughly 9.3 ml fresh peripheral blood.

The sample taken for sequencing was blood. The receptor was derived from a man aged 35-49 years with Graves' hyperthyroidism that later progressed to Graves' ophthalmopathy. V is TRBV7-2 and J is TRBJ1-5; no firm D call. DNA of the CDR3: TGTGCCAGCAGCTCAAATAGATTAGGGTATAGCAATCAGCCCCAGCATTTT. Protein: CASSSNRLGYSNQPQHF.